The 15 T cell receptor beta chains reported below all come from one sample, sequenced in a study of T cells after yellow fever vaccination. A single record per CDR3 protein comes from TCRdb applying MiXCR to the 5' RACE reads. The data contain 310,000 or so distinct CDR3 sequences, around 7% of them singletons. The source material was PBMCs, sampled approximately 47 days after the first yellow fever vaccination. All receptors derive from a man in his late teens or twenties who received the YFV17D yellow fever vaccine.

Only a few counts were recorded for this clonotype. The chain has TRBV7-2 and TRBJ2-1; D is perhaps TRBD1 (7 bases). V was trimmed by 2 bases and J by 4 bases, leaving 9 bases between them. CDR1 is SGHTA and CDR2 is FQGNSA in the germline V gene. This CDR3 is 14 amino acids long. The CDR3 is CASSLQGGYNEQFF. The CDR3, as DNA: TGTGCCAGCAGCTTACAGGGGGGATACAATGAGCAGTTCTTC.

A few counts support this clonotype. The V and J genes are TRBV7-9 and TRBJ2-3, with 9 bases fitting TRBD1. This CDR3 has 15 residues. V lost 6 bases and J lost 1; bases outside the gene matches: 5. Germline V gene data show CDR1 as SEHNR and CDR2 as FQNEAQ (reference sequence). The DNA of the CDR3 is TGTGCCAGCAGGCCACAGGGGGCGGGCACAGATACGCAGTATTTT. Amino acids: CASRPQGAGTDTQYF.

The V and J genes are TRBV10-3 and TRBJ1-2; 7 bases line up with TRBD1. V was clipped by 6 bases and J by 2 bases; unmatched bases: 9. The CDR3 is 15 residues long. Germline values: CDR1 ENHRY, CDR2 SYGVKD. CDR3 nucleotides: TGTGCCATCAGCAAAGGACAGGAGTACAACTATGGCTACACCTTC. This gives the protein CAISKGQEYNYGYTF.

The chain employs TRBV5-6 and TRBJ2-5; no reliable D call. V lost 0 bases and J lost 12, with 9 bases in between. The germline V gene has CDR1 SGHDT and CDR2 YYEEEE. The CDR3 sequence is 11 residues long. The CDR3 here is CASSLDMQEYF. The CDR3 nucleotides read TGTGCCAGCAGCTTGGACATGCAGGAGTACTTC.

About this clonotype: Since no conserved phenylalanine or tryptophan closes the CDR3, a read error is the likely cause. J is TRBJ2-7 and V is TRBV5-1, with D perhaps matching TRBD1 or TRBD2 (5 bases each). Germline CDR1 and CDR2: SGHRS and YFSETQ. This CDR3 comprises 12 residues. Trimming stripped 2 bases from V and 7 bases from J, with 10 bases between. The CDR3: CASSLRGLEQYS. Here the CDR3 DNA reads TGCGCCAGCAGCTTACGGGGCTTGGAGCAGTACTCC.

The chain recombines TRBV5-1 with TRBJ2-7, with D perhaps matching TRBD1 or TRBD2 (5 bases each). The germline V gene has CDR1 SGHRS and CDR2 YFSETQ. Trimming took 0 bases from V and 4 from J, leaving 14 bases between them. The CDR3 consists of 15 residues. The CDR3 sequence: CASSLGLGPEYEQYV. In DNA form, the CDR3 reads TGCGCCAGCAGCTTGGGGCTGGGACCCGAGTACGAGCAGTACGTC.

This clonotype was detected many times. The chain recombines TRBV7-9 with TRBJ2-1, with D perhaps given as TRBD1 or TRBD2 (7 bases each). The CDR3 totals 14 residues. Germline assignment: CDR1 SEHNR and CDR2 FQNEAQ (reference sequence). Trimming shortened V by 5 bases and J by 8 bases, and 16 bases separated the two germline ends. The CDR3 reads CASSGKAGGDEQFF. CDR3 DNA sequence: TGTGCCAGCAGCGGAAAGGCAGGGGGGGATGAGCAGTTCTTC. The full variable domain, rest sourced from reference TRBV7-9 and TRBJ2-1, is DTGVSQNPRHKITKRGQNVTFRCDPISEHNRLYWYRQTLGQGPEFLTYFQNEAQLEKSRLLSDRFSAERPKGSFSTLEIQRTEQGDSAMYLCASSGKAGGDEQFFGPGTRLTVL.

This chain uses TRBV12-3 or TRBV12-4 with TRBJ1-5; D ambiguous. The CDR3 runs 14 residues. V lost 1 base, J lost 5 bases, and 9 bases lay in between. The CDR3 DNA sequence: TGTGCCAGCAGTTTAGAAGGCTCTTATCAGCCCCAGCATTTT. Protein product: CASSLEGSYQPQHF.

Here the CDR3 reads CASSELSGGLGELFF. The CDR3 DNA sequence: TGTGCCAGCAGTGAGCTGTCGGGGGGGCTCGGGGAGCTGTTTTTT. The V call is TRBV12-3 or TRBV12-4, the J call TRBJ2-2; 8 nucleotides match TRBD2. This CDR3 spans 15 amino acids. The V gene end was trimmed by 5 bases and the J gene end by 7 bases; junction bases not matched to a gene: 9.

This clonotype has a count of ten or more. The chain has TRBV14 and TRBJ2-5, with D perhaps matching TRBD2 (5 bases). This CDR3 has 15 amino acids. CDR1 and CDR2 from the germline V gene are SGHDN and FVKESK. The V gene lost 4 bases and the J gene lost 5 bases, with 17 bases spanning the gap. As DNA, the CDR3 is TGTGCCAGCAGCCTTGGACTCATGGCACGGGAGACCCAGTACTTC. Residues: CASSLGLMARETQYF. Full variable domain (missing parts from reference TRBV14 and TRBJ2-5): EAGVTQFPSHSVIEKGQTVTLRCDPISGHDNLYWYRRVMGKEIKFLLHFVKESKQDESGMPNNRFLAERTGGTYSTLKVQPAELEDSGVYFCASSLGLMARETQYFGPGTRLLVL.

This clonotype appeared a few times. The genes are TRBV18 and TRBJ2-3; 8 bases fit TRBD1. V lost 6 bases, J lost 4 bases, and 9 bases stayed unmatched. Germline-derived CDR1 and CDR2 are KGHSH and LQKENI. The CDR3 loop spans 15 amino acids. For the CDR3, the DNA is TGTGCCAGCTCGCCGACAGGGGCGGGCGCAGATACGCAGTATTTT. It encodes CASSPTGAGADTQYF. The full variable domain, its missing parts supplied by reference TRBV18 and TRBJ2-3, is NAGVMQNPRHLVRRRGQEARLRCSPMKGHSHVYWYRQLPEEGLKFMVYLQKENIIDESGMPKERFSAEFPKEGPSILRIQQVVRGDSAAYFCASSPTGAGADTQYFGPGTRLTVL.

This clonotype appeared a few times. This rearrangement joins TRBV4-1 to TRBJ2-5; D is perhaps TRBD2 (5 bases). Per germline, CDR1 MGHRA and CDR2 YSYEKL. The CDR3 totals 15 residues. V lost 0 bases and J 5 bases, leaving 13 bases between the germline ends. The CDR3 coding sequence is TGCGCCAGCAGCCAAGATCCCGTGTCGGGGGAGACCCAGTACTTC. It translates to CASSQDPVSGETQYF.

This clonotype was recorded a few times. The chain combines TRBV11-3 with TRBJ2-1; 8 bases line up with TRBD1. CDR1 and CDR2 (germline): SGHNT, YENEEA. The V gene end was trimmed by 0 bases and the J gene end by 7 bases; junction bases not matched to a gene: 8. The CDR3 has 16 residues. CDR3 DNA: TGTGCCAGCAGCTTAGAGCTCCGGCACAGGGGGAATGAGCAGTTCTTC. Translating it yields CASSLELRHRGNEQFF. The full variable domain, completed using reference TRBV11-3 and TRBJ2-1, is EAGVVQSPRYKIIEKKQPVAFWCNPISGHNTLYWYLQNLGQGPELLIRYENEEAVDDSQLPKDRFSAERLKGVDSTLKIQPAELGDSAVYLCASSLELRHRGNEQFFGPGTRLTVL.

At least ten counts were recorded for this clonotype. V usage is TRBV7-9 and J usage is TRBJ2-2; TRBD1 is a possible D gene (7 bases). V shed 6 bases and J shed 7 bases, with 18 bases lying between them. This CDR3 region has 15 residues. Germline assignment: CDR1 SEHNR and CDR2 FQNEAQ (reference sequence). The CDR3 protein is CASRPQGRIHGELFF. The CDR3 coding sequence is TGTGCCAGCAGGCCACAGGGGAGGATCCACGGGGAGCTGTTTTTT.

This clonotype was counted a few times. J is TRBJ1-1 and V is TRBV5-6; TRBD1 matches at 9 bases. The germline V gene has CDR1 SGHDT and CDR2 YYEEEE. The CDR3 loop spans 16 amino acids. With 4 bases clipped from V and 2 bases from J, the junction kept 9 bases outside the gene matches. CDR3 coding DNA: TGTGCCAGCAGCCCACTCGGGGGACAGGGAAACACTGAAGCTTTCTTT. It codes for CASSPLGGQGNTEAFF.